Below, 21 T cell receptor beta chains from the same sample are listed, as sequenced in a study of cytomegalovirus exposure and HLA in healthy donors. 60 Vbeta and 13 Jbeta primers were used in PCR. The repertoire was sequenced with immunoSEQ multiplex PCR; TCRdb's copy has only in-frame clones and lacks some. The data contain around 120,000 clones, 65% to 80% of them singletons. Source material: PBMCs. The receptors derive from a man between 60 and 75 years old in good health and CMV-seropositive.

This clone was found a few times. The chain combines TRBV28 with TRBJ1-6, with D uncertain. The V end lost 7 bases, the J end lost 7 bases, and 17 bases lay between the germline ends. The germline V gene has CDR1 MDHEN and CDR2 SYDVKM. The CDR3 sequence is 15 residues long. The CDR3 loop is CASKLGLERNSPLHF. The CDR3, as DNA: TGTGCCAGCAAGCTAGGACTCGAGAGAAATTCACCCCTCCACTTT.

This clone was seen a few times. V and J are TRBV19 and TRBJ1-1; 10 positions agree with TRBD1. Germline assignment: CDR1 LNHDA and CDR2 SQIVND (reference sequence). Trimming cost V 5 bases and J 6 bases; bases outside gene matches: 9. CDR3 length equals 15 residues. The CDR3: CASSSRDRGFSEAFF. The DNA of the CDR3 is TGTGCCAGTAGTTCCCGGGACAGGGGATTTTCTGAAGCTTTCTTT.

In this sample, this clone turned up a few times. V usage is TRBV7-9 and J usage is TRBJ2-2; 13 bases are shared with TRBD2. This CDR3 is 16 amino acids long. The V gene end was trimmed by 10 bases and the J gene end by 1 base; junction bases not matched to a gene: 6. Germline V gene sequence: CDR1 SEHNR, CDR2 FQNEAQ (reference sequence). CDR3 in DNA: TGTGCCACCCTGACTAGCGGGAGGATGAACACCGGGGAGCTGTTTTTT. It specifies CATLTSGRMNTGELFF.

This clone was seen once. V is TRBV5-1 and J is TRBJ2-2; D is undetermined. CDR3 size: 16 residues. Germline lookup yields CDR1 SGHRS and CDR2 YFSETQ. The V end was cut by 6 bases, the J end by 0 bases, with 15 bases between. CDR3 amino acids: CASTAVRTANTGELFF. CDR3 nucleotides: TGCGCCAGCACGGCGGTAAGAACGGCGAACACCGGGGAGCTGTTTTTT.

V and J are TRBV29-1 and TRBJ1-2; TRBD1 matches at 8 bases. Unmatched junction bases numbered 5, after V lost 6 bases and J lost 2 bases. The germline V gene has CDR1 SQVTM and CDR2 ANQGSEA. The CDR3 is made up of 13 amino acids. CDR3 DNA sequence: TGCAGCGTCGACAGGGGATGGAACTATGGCTACACCTTC. Translating it yields CSVDRGWNYGYTF.

This clone was seen a few times. The gene calls are TRBV5-1 and TRBJ2-5; 8 nucleotides match TRBD2. Germline assignment: CDR1 SGHRS and CDR2 YFSETQ. Trimming took 2 bases from V and 3 from J; bases not matched to a gene: 0. The CDR3 contains 13 residues. In DNA form, the CDR3 reads TGCGCCAGCAGCTTCGGGGGGGAAGAGACCCAGTACTTC. The encoded protein is CASSFGGEETQYF. The variable domain in full, completed from reference TRBV5-1 and TRBJ2-5, reads KAGVTQTPRYLIKTRGQQVTLSCSPISGHRSVSWYQQTPGQGLQFLFEYFSETQRNKGNFPGRFSGRQFSNSRSEMNVSTLELGDSALYLCASSFGGEETQYFGPGTRLLVL.

In its sample, this clone was seen a few times. This chain joins TRBV11-3 and TRBJ2-7; 10 nucleotides align to TRBD1. This CDR3 comprises 15 residues. The V and J ends lost 5 bases and 1 base, in that order; junction bases with no gene match: 5. Germline lookup yields CDR1 SGHNT and CDR2 YENEEA. As DNA, the CDR3 is TGTGCCAGCAGCCCGGGGGGACAGGGGTCCTACGAGCAGTACTTC. Translated: CASSPGGQGSYEQYF.

A note on this clone: Other DNA sequences in this specimen translate into the identical CDR3. The V call is TRBV5-1, the J call TRBJ2-2; tentative D call: TRBD1 (5 bases). Germline V gene data show CDR1 as SGHRS and CDR2 as YFSETQ. Deletions cut 0 bases from V and 5 bases from J, with 5 bases between. This CDR3 contains 13 residues. The DNA of the CDR3 is TGCGCCAGCAGCTTGGCAGGGACCGGGGAGCTGTTTTTT. This gives the protein CASSLAGTGELFF.

V gene TRBV5-1 combines with J gene TRBJ1-1; the D gene is possibly TRBD1 (5 bases). V lost 0 bases, J lost 7 bases, and 13 bases lay in between. This CDR3 comprises 14 residues. Germline V gene data show CDR1 as SGHRS and CDR2 as YFSETQ. The CDR3 nucleotides are TGCGCCAGCAGCTTGGCGCAGGGTCGTTTTGAAGCTTTCTTT. Protein sequence: CASSLAQGRFEAFF.

The chain has TRBV11-2 and TRBJ1-4; no clear D. Trimming removed 0 bases from V and 3 bases from J, with 8 bases in between. The CDR3 sequence is 15 residues long. Germline CDR1 and CDR2: SGHAT and FQNNGV. CDR3 loop: CASSLDPVANEKLFF. The CDR3, as DNA: TGTGCCAGCAGCTTAGATCCGGTGGCTAATGAAAAACTGTTTTTT.

J is TRBJ2-5 and V is TRBV30; D possibly corresponds to TRBD1 (6 bases). Per germline, CDR1 GTSNPN and CDR2 SVGIG (reference sequence). V was pared by 1 base and J by 5 bases, with 17 bases between. The length of the CDR3 is 15 residues. The CDR3 DNA reads TGTGCCTGGAGTGGACTTTGGGGGCGCCGGGAGACCCAGTACTTC. Its protein product is CAWSGLWGRRETQYF.

V gene TRBV7-9 combines with J gene TRBJ1-2; D is unclear. CDR1 SEHNR and CDR2 FQNEAQ come from the germline V gene (reference sequence). V was shortened by 2 bases and J by 8 bases, with 12 bases between the two germline ends. CDR3 size: 13 residues. Here the CDR3 DNA reads TGTGCCAGCAGCTTATATAAAGGAGAGGGCTACACCTTC. This gives the protein CASSLYKGEGYTF.

V is TRBV25-1 and J is TRBJ1-5; 7 bases fit TRBD1. The CDR3 length is 15 residues. Germline-derived CDR1 and CDR2 are MGHDK and SYGVNS. The ends lost 6 bases at V and 3 bases at J; junction bases unmatched: 8. The CDR3 is CASSPRTGFNQPQHF. The DNA for the CDR3 is TGTGCCAGCAGCCCGAGGACAGGCTTCAATCAGCCCCAGCATTTT.

This rearrangement joins TRBV5-6 to TRBJ1-6; weak D call: TRBD1 (6 bases). With 1 base removed from V and 6 bases from J, the gap between germline ends came to 14 bases. This CDR3 has 16 amino acids. Per the germline V gene, CDR1 is SGHDT and CDR2 is YYEEEE. CDR3 bases: TGTGCCAGCAGCTTGTTCGGGGGGGCTGGTAATTCACCCCTCCACTTT. Its protein is CASSLFGGAGNSPLHF.

This chain links TRBV29-1 with TRBJ1-1; the D gene is possibly TRBD1 (6 bases). The CDR3 covers 13 residues. The V gene lost 7 bases and the J gene lost 1 base, with 13 bases spanning the gap. Germline V gene data show CDR1 as SQVTM and CDR2 as ANQGSEA. CDR3 amino acids: CSAGLGQNTEAFF. The CDR3 DNA reads as TGCAGCGCCGGGCTGGGACAGAACACTGAAGCTTTCTTT.

This chain uses TRBV28 with TRBJ1-2; 10 nucleotides line up with TRBD1. V trimming: 6 bases; J trimming: 4 bases; junction bases outside the gene matches: 5. In germline, CDR1 is MDHEN, CDR2 SYDVKM. The CDR3 has 14 amino acids. The CDR3 DNA follows: TGTGCCAGCAGCCCGGGACAGGGGATCTATGGCTACACCTTC. Translating gives CASSPGQGIYGYTF.

The V and J genes are TRBV19 and TRBJ1-2, with 9 bases identical to TRBD1. Germline assignment: CDR1 LNHDA and CDR2 SQIVND (reference sequence). The J segment lost 5 bases and the V segment lost 7 bases, leaving 11 bases of the junction unmatched. The CDR3 is made up of 15 amino acids. DNA of the CDR3: TGTGCCAGTAAGACGGTAGGGGACAGGGAGTATGGCTACACCTTC. Residues: CASKTVGDREYGYTF. The full variable domain, rest sourced from reference TRBV19 and TRBJ1-2, is DGGITQSPKYLFRKEGQNVTLSCEQNLNHDAMYWYRQDPGQGLRLIYYSQIVNDFQKGDIAEGYSVSREKKESFPLTVTSAQKNPTAFYLCASKTVGDREYGYTFGSGTRLTVV.

This rearrangement joins TRBV2 to TRBJ2-7; 7 bases agree with TRBD1. V lost 5 bases, J lost 0 bases, and 4 bases stayed unmatched. The CDR3 is 14 amino acids. Germline loops: CDR1 SNHLY, CDR2 FYNNEI. CDR3 amino acids: CASSPYRGSYEQYF. The CDR3 bases are TGTGCCAGCAGTCCATACAGGGGCTCCTACGAGCAGTACTTC.

Only a few counts were recorded for this clone. V usage is TRBV19 and J usage is TRBJ2-7; possibly TRBD2 for D (7 bases). V was shortened by 1 base and J by 3 bases, with 13 bases between the two germline ends. This CDR3 region has 15 residues. Germline loops: CDR1 LNHDA, CDR2 SQIVND (reference sequence). The CDR3 sequence: CASSIAAGANYEQYF. The CDR3 DNA sequence: TGTGCCAGTAGTATAGCGGCGGGGGCGAACTACGAGCAGTACTTC.

The J gene is TRBJ2-2, the V gene TRBV29-1; 7 bases map to TRBD1. Per the germline V gene, CDR1 is SQVTM and CDR2 is ANQGSEA. The CDR3 has 15 amino acids. Trimming took 4 bases from V and 4 from J; bases not matched to a gene: 9. CDR3 in amino acids: CSVAHLGDSTGELFF. As DNA, the CDR3 is TGCAGCGTTGCACACCTCGGGGACAGCACCGGGGAGCTGTTTTTT.

This rearrangement joins TRBV5-4 to TRBJ1-1; the D gene is possibly TRBD1 (5 bases). V lost 0 bases and J 1 base, leaving 13 bases between the germline ends. The length of the CDR3 is 16 residues. Germline V lookup: CDR1 SGHNT, CDR2 YYREEE (reference sequence). The CDR3 region is CASSLGGQGRNTEAFF. The CDR3 DNA reads as TGTGCCAGCAGCTTGGGGGGTCAGGGTAGGAACACTGAAGCTTTCTTT.